Sequencing of this T cell receptor beta chain was carried out in a study of shared clonotypes between healthy human individuals (TCRdb year 2020). Background on the whole study: The cohort included a few men and a couple of women between 18 and 49 years of age. The study deeply sequenced blood TCR repertoires of about 5 healthy adults to estimate repertoire size and the extent of clonotype sharing between individuals. To increase sequencing depth and limit assay-specific biases, different laboratories used diverse techniques to prepare libraries and sequence TCR repertoires. Per donor, leukapheresis produced somewhere between about 0.94 and 9.5 billion PBMCs.

Using the deep immunoSEQ assay, multiplex PCR amplified TCR CDR3 regions from genomic DNA. Genomic DNA extracted from each cell subset was distributed evenly over all wells of several immunoSEQ 96-well plates, and each plate served as one replicate. For unsorted PBMC, approximately 290 ng genomic DNA, equal to roughly 32,000 T cell genomes, was loaded into each replicate PCR. Ten immunoSEQ deep assay plates were used to sequence the unsorted PBMC genomic DNA. Purified libraries were measured with a Qubit 3.0 fluorometer, size-checked on a Bioanalyzer 2100, and measured again with the KAPA Library Quantification kit. Every immunoSEQ 96-well plate was sequenced on a separate single-read 150-cycle Illumina NextSeq 550 flow cell. In the source study's methods: The immunoSEQ output contained only junctional sequences without quality scores, so filtering could not match that applied to full-length reads. To assign V/J genes and CDR3, sequences were annotated using PyIR, a Python wrapper for IgBLAST v1.9, with IMGT germline references. Any read was removed if the V/J assignment was weak (E-value above 1e-6), the CDR3 was missing, or the read contained stop codons, out-of-frame junctions, or ambiguous translated residues. V3J clonotypes were defined as sequences sharing an identical inferred V gene, J gene, and CDR3 amino acid sequence. The percentage overlap between two repertoires was calculated by dividing the number of shared unique clonotypes by the size of the smaller repertoire. Three approaches were used to assess repertoire richness: RTK rarefaction, the Chao1 estimator, and Recon v2.1 estimates of unobserved clonotypes. The clones in this table, taken by TCRdb from immuneACCESS, are in-frame only. Not every clone is retained; where verified, under half of the shortfall comes from an unresolved V gene, and the cause of the rest is unknown. That table furnishes V, J and clone size, whereas the DNA furnished D and trimming. This sample lists roughly 450,000 clones; 75% to 85% were detected once. Of the sample, 10% to 15% is held by the ten largest clones.

Findings and caveats that apply to the study as a whole: Only blood was sampled, and tissue TCR repertoires likely differ from those in blood. Because the study included only a small number of donors, the genetic and exposure-history diversity represented was limited. Pairwise subsampling led to the expectation that sequencing depth would affect the degree of clonotype sharing among donors.

Donors were healthy HIV-negative adults with no recently reported acute infections or vaccinations. Every donor was a Caucasian adult residing in Nashville, Tennessee, USA. For unsorted samples, tens of millions of PBMCs were counted, and genomic DNA was extracted using the QIAamp DNA Blood Mini kit. After blood collection by leukapheresis, PBMCs were isolated using Ficoll-Histopaque density gradient centrifugation and then cryopreserved in the vapor phase of liquid nitrogen. As to this clone: Its antigen has not been determined. No per-base quality is available; no much larger clone lies one base away.

This clonotype was sampled from a woman aged 35 to 49 in good health. Some clones in this sample may be carry-over from other donors' samples. The sample comprised PBMCs.

Read as DNA, the sequence is TGTGCCAGCAGCGTAGGTAGCGTCGACACCGGGGAGCTGTTTTTT. It codes for CASSVGSVDTGELFF. This receptor chain uses TRBV9 and TRBJ2-2, and the D gene may be TRBD2, 5 bases matching. Relative to germline, V is 0 bases shorter and J is 3 bases shorter, with 9 bases between their ends. The CDR3 measures 15 amino acids from cysteine to phenylalanine. Only the CDR3 part of the read is kept: 45 bases, read in frame from the first base. The germline V gene supplies CDR1 SGDLS and CDR2 YYNGEE.